This T cell receptor beta chain is drawn from a study of PD-1 blockade in classical Hodgkin lymphoma. The wider study: Once every 2 weeks, patients received intravenous nivolumab at 3 mg/kg.

Some clones are missing from TCRdb's copy, which holds only in-frame ones; the method was immunoSEQ multiplex PCR. The sample lists about 24,000 clones; 80% were seen once. The study's findings and limits: Whoever responded completely had baseline diversity much like that seen in newly diagnosed patients. The study found that TCR diversity rose significantly by C4D1 in CD4+ but not CD8+ cells. Initiation of nivolumab under 1 year after ASCT led to exclusion of patients.

A remark on this clone: Its target is unknown.

After autologous stem cell transplantation all patients relapsed, and prior brentuximab vedotin exposure differed between cohorts. Per germline, CDR1 SGHRS and CDR2 YFSETQ. This CDR3 comprises 16 residues. Trimming pared 0 bases from V and 1 base from J, leaving 14 bases between. This sample comprised peripheral blood mononuclear cells (PBMCs), obtained at baseline. This chain joins TRBV5-1 and TRBJ2-7; D unclear. This TCR derives from a human donor with classical Hodgkin lymphoma. The CDR3 loop reads CASSLGNRADSYEQYF. CDR3 nucleotides: TGCGCCAGCAGCTTGGGTAACAGAGCTGATTCCTACGAGCAGTACTTC.